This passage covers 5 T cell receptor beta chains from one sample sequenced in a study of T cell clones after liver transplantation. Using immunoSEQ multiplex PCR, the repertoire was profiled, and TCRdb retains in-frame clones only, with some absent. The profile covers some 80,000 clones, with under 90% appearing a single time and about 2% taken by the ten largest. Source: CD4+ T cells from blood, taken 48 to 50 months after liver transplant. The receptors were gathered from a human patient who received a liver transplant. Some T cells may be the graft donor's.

CDR3 region: CASSSQGAETQYF. The CDR3 DNA follows: TGTGCCAGCAGCTCGCAGGGGGCCGAGACCCAGTACTTC. The chain carries TRBV5-4 and TRBJ2-5, with 8 nucleotides matching TRBD1. Looked up from germline, CDR1 is SGHNT and CDR2 is YYREEE (reference sequence). V shed 3 bases, J shed 5 bases, and the junction held 3 bases outside the gene matches. This CDR3 spans 13 amino acids.

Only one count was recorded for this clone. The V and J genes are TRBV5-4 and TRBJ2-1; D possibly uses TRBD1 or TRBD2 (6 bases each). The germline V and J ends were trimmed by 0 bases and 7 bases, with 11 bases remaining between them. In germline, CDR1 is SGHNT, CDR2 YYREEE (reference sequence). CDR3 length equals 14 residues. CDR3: CASSLGGRENEQFF. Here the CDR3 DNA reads TGTGCCAGCAGCTTGGGGGGGCGGGAAAATGAGCAGTTCTTC.

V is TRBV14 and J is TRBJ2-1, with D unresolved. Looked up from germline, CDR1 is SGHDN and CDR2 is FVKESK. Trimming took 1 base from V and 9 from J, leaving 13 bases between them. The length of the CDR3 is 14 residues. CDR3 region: CASSQAVRWGEQFF. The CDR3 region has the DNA TGTGCCAGCAGCCAAGCGGTTAGGTGGGGTGAGCAGTTCTTC.

In nucleotides, the CDR3 is TGCAGCGCTGGAAACCCAGGGTTCGGGAACACTGAAGCTTTCTTT. It encodes CSAGNPGFGNTEAFF. V and J are TRBV29-1 and TRBJ1-1; TRBD1 is a possible D gene (5 bases). The CDR3 contains 15 residues. Trimming left V 7 bases short and J 1 base short, with 19 bases between. The germline gives CDR1 SQVTM, CDR2 ANQGSEA. The full variable domain, in which reference TRBV29-1 and TRBJ1-1 provide the parts outside the CDR3, is SAVISQKPSRDICQRGTSLTIQCQVDSQVTMMFWYRQQPGQSLTLIATANQGSEATYESGFVIDKFPISRPNLTFSTLTVSNMSPEDSSIYLCSAGNPGFGNTEAFFGQGTRLTVV.

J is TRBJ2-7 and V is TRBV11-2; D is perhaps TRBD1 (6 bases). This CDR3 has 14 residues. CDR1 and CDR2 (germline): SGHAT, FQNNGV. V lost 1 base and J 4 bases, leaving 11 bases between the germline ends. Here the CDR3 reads CASSLAGALYEQYF. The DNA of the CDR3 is TGTGCCAGCAGCTTAGCAGGGGCTTTGTACGAGCAGTACTTC.